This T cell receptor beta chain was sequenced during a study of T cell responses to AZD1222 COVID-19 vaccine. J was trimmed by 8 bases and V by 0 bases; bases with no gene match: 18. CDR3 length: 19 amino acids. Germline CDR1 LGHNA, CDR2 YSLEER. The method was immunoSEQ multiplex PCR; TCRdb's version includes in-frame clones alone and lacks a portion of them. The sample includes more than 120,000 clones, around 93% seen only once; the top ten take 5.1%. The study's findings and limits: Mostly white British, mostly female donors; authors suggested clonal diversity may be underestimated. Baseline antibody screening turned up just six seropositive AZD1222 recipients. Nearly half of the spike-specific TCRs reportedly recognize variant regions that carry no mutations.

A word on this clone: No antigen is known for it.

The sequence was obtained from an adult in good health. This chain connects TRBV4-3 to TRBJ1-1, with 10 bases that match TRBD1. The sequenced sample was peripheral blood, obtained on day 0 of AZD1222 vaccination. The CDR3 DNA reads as TGCGCCAGCAGCCAAGACCCCCCCGGGGGGACAGGGGTACGCCGGGAAGCTTTCTTT. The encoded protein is CASSQDPPGGTGVRREAFF.